Listed here are 32 T cell receptor beta chains from one sample, sequenced in a study of patients and donors after allogeneic stem cell transplantation. TCRdb itself ran the RT-PCR reads through MiXCR, one entry per CDR3 protein. The sample consists of under 200,000 distinct CDR3 sequences, approximately 30% of them appearing once. Sample: blood, either unsorted or a sorted T cell fraction (not recorded which). These receptors were taken from a human donor who was either an allogeneic HSCT recipient or a stem cell or donor lymphocyte infusion donor (not recorded which). It is not recorded whose cells these are; they may come from a transplant donor.

This clonotype was detected ten times or more. CDR3: CASSPDFYSNQPQHF. CDR3 coding DNA: TGTGCCAGCAGCCCCGATTTTTATAGCAATCAGCCCCAGCATTTT. The rearrangement joins TRBV3-1 to TRBJ1-5; D uncertain. The CDR3 extends over 15 amino acids. Trimming took off 4 bases at V and 0 bases at J, with 10 bases between the two ends. Germline V CDR1 and CDR2: LGHDT, YNNKEL (reference sequence).

The rearrangement joins TRBV20-1 to TRBJ1-2, with TRBD1 matching over 7 bases. Germline trimming cut 6 bases from V and 5 bases from J; bases unmatched to any gene: 6. This CDR3 spans 12 amino acids. Germline loops: CDR1 DFQATT, CDR2 SNEGSKA (reference sequence). The chain's CDR3 is CSALQGTYGYTF. The CDR3 DNA sequence: TGCAGTGCCTTACAGGGGACTTATGGCTACACCTTC.

The chain joins TRBV7-9 to TRBJ2-1; 7 bases line up with TRBD2. The CDR3 length is 14 residues. Unmatched junction bases numbered 2, after V lost 2 bases and J lost 4 bases. Germline CDR1 SEHNR, CDR2 FQNEAQ (reference sequence). CDR3 sequence (DNA): TGTGCCAGCAGCTTATCGCGGGGGTACAATGAGCAGTTCTTC. It codes for CASSLSRGYNEQFF.

This clonotype has more than one count but fewer than ten. This sequence joins TRBV4-1 and TRBJ2-1; D not resolved. Germline V gene lookup returns CDR1 MGHRA and CDR2 YSYEKL. This CDR3 is 13 amino acids long. Trimming pared 1 base from V and 2 bases from J, leaving 3 bases between. CDR3 loop: CASSQVAYNEQFF. DNA of the CDR3: TGCGCCAGCAGCCAAGTTGCCTACAATGAGCAGTTCTTC.

This chain links TRBV28 with TRBJ2-7, with D perhaps TRBD2 (6 bases). V dropped 2 bases and J dropped 11 bases, with 16 bases sitting between them. The CDR3 runs 13 residues. Germline V lookup: CDR1 MDHEN, CDR2 SYDVKM. CDR3 residues: CASSLGPPGVEYF. The CDR3 region has the DNA TGTGCCAGCAGTTTAGGACCCCCGGGGGTAGAGTACTTC.

V and J are TRBV12-3 or TRBV12-4 and TRBJ1-5; perhaps TRBD1 as D (6 bases). The V end lost 2 bases, the J end lost 0 bases, and 11 bases lay between the germline ends. CDR3 length: 16 amino acids. CDR3 in DNA: TGTGCCAGCAGTTTACGGGCAGGGGATAGCAATCAGCCCCAGCATTTT. Residues: CASSLRAGDSNQPQHF.

The sample holds a few counts of this clonotype. At one end, the junction sequence differs from germline, possibly due to a read error. This chain connects TRBV20-1 to TRBJ1-1; D perhaps matches TRBD1 (5 bases). Germline lookup yields CDR1 DFQATT and CDR2 SNEGSKA (reference sequence). The CDR3 length is 10 residues. CDR3 sequence (DNA): TGCAGTGCTAGGCGAGTTGACAGCCTCTTT. It encodes CSARRVDSLF.

This clonotype was counted only a few times. The chain is built from TRBV4-3 and TRBJ1-4; weak D call: TRBD1 (5 bases). Germline CDR1 and CDR2: LGHNA and YSLEER. The CDR3 has 17 residues. Trimming took 2 bases from V and 6 from J, leaving 19 bases between them. The CDR3: CASSQQFGRGVDEKLFF. The CDR3 DNA sequence: TGCGCCAGCAGCCAACAATTTGGGAGAGGGGTTGATGAAAAACTGTTTTTT.

This chain uses TRBV19 with TRBJ1-1; 7 bases line up with TRBD1. The CDR3 runs 12 residues. Germline CDR1 is LNHDA and CDR2 is SQIVND (reference sequence). The trim removed 5 bases at V and 11 bases at J, leaving 8 bases unmatched. CDR3 nucleotides: TGTGCCAGTAGTTTTCCCGGGACAGCGGCTTTCTTT. Translated, it gives CASSFPGTAAFF.

CDR3 sequence reads: CAWSVSVYTEAFF. For the CDR3, the DNA is TGTGCCTGGAGTGTATCGGTTTACACTGAAGCTTTCTTT. V gene TRBV30 combines with J gene TRBJ1-1; no reliable D call. V shed 0 bases and J shed 3 bases, with 8 bases lying between them. The germline CDR1 and CDR2 sequences are GTSNPN and SVGIG (reference sequence). The CDR3 is made up of 13 amino acids.

CDR3 sequence (DNA): TGTGCCAGCAGCTTAGGGCCCCCCTCTAGCCGCCGAACAGATACGCAGTATTTT. It yields the protein CASSLGPPSSRRTDTQYF. V is TRBV13 and J is TRBJ2-3; possibly TRBD2 for D (5 bases). Germline CDR1 PRHDT, CDR2 FYEKMQ (reference sequence). V was clipped by 0 bases and J by 3 bases, with 19 bases between them. The CDR3 consists of 18 residues. The variable domain in full, with the rest retrieved from reference TRBV13 and TRBJ2-3, is AAGVIQSPRHLIKEKRETATLKCYPIPRHDTVYWYQQGPGQDPQFLISFYEKMQSDKGSIPDRFSAQQFSDYHSELNMSSLELGDSALYFCASSLGPPSSRRTDTQYFGPGTRLTVL.

The CDR3 sequence is CASSDTSNYGYTF. CDR3 DNA: TGTGCCAGCTCCGACACGTCTAACTATGGCTACACCTTC. The gene calls are TRBV18 and TRBJ1-2; D is undetermined. Per germline, CDR1 KGHSH and CDR2 LQKENI. The CDR3 covers 13 residues. V lost 6 bases to trimming and J lost 0 bases, with 8 bases between them.

This clonotype showed up many times. The rearrangement uses TRBV25-1 and TRBJ1-1; D might be TRBD1 (5 bases). Germline assignment: CDR1 MGHDK and CDR2 SYGVNS. V lost 4 bases to trimming and J lost 0 bases, with 15 bases between them. This CDR3 is built from 16 residues. CDR3 residues: CASSVLLGPMNTEAFF. CDR3 nucleotides: TGTGCCAGCAGTGTCCTACTGGGACCGATGAACACTGAAGCTTTCTTT.

The chain uses TRBV5-4 and TRBJ1-2, with 9 nucleotides matching TRBD1. The length of the CDR3 is 17 residues. CDR1 is SGHNT and CDR2 is YYREEE in the germline V gene (reference sequence). V lost 4 bases, J lost 2 bases, and 12 bases stayed unmatched. This CDR3 reads CASSGPPRTGDNYGYTF. DNA of the CDR3: TGTGCCAGCAGCGGACCACCAAGGACAGGGGACAACTATGGCTACACCTTC.

This chain joins TRBV10-3 and TRBJ2-3; the match to TRBD1 covers 7 bases. The CDR3 has 16 residues. The ends lost 3 bases at V and 2 bases at J; junction bases unmatched: 8. CDR1 and CDR2 (germline): ENHRY, SYGVKD. DNA for the CDR3: TGTGCCATCAGTGAACACGGGACAGCTAACACAGATACGCAGTATTTT. This sequence encodes CAISEHGTANTDTQYF.

This sequence joins TRBV10-3 and TRBJ1-5; D uncertain. CDR3 length equals 14 residues. CDR1 is ENHRY, CDR2 SYGVKD, per germline. Trimming stripped 3 bases from V and 3 bases from J, with 9 bases between. CDR3 protein: CAISDGTLNQPQHF. CDR3 DNA: TGTGCCATCAGTGACGGTACCCTCAATCAGCCCCAGCATTTT.

V and J are TRBV6-1 and TRBJ2-7, with D perhaps matching TRBD2 (6 bases). The V gene's germline CDR1 is MNHNS and CDR2 SASEGT. Trimming stripped 7 bases from V and 3 bases from J, with 10 bases between. The CDR3 has 12 residues. The CDR3 loop is CASNNGGYEQYF. As DNA, the CDR3 is TGTGCCAGCAACAACGGGGGCTACGAGCAGTACTTC.

The chain couples TRBV6-2 or TRBV6-3 to TRBJ2-7; 8 bases match TRBD2. Germline V lookup: CDR1 MNHEY, CDR2 SVGEGT. V dropped 4 bases and J dropped 6; count of bases not matched to a gene: 11. CDR3 length equals 15 residues. CDR3 DNA: TGTGCCAGCAGTTCCGCCGGGACTAGTGGGAGCGAGCAGTACTTC. Translated: CASSSAGTSGSEQYF.

The J gene is TRBJ2-7, the V gene TRBV11-2; perhaps TRBD2 as D (6 bases). Trimming left V 5 bases short and J 3 bases short, with 17 bases between. The germline gives CDR1 SGHAT, CDR2 FQNNGV. This CDR3 comprises 15 residues. CDR3 in amino acids: CASSPPAGSVYEQYF. CDR3 nucleotide sequence: TGTGCCAGCAGCCCCCCGGCCGGGAGCGTCTACGAGCAGTACTTC.

A single count supports this clonotype. The chain carries TRBV30 and TRBJ2-1, with D hard to call. Trimming took off 2 bases at V and 8 bases at J, with 7 bases between the two ends. There are 11 residues in the CDR3. Looked up from germline, CDR1 is GTSNPN and CDR2 is SVGIG (reference sequence). DNA of the CDR3: TGTGCCTGGAGTTTAAGGGATGAGCAGTTCTTC. It encodes CAWSLRDEQFF.

The genes are TRBV28 and TRBJ1-5; perhaps TRBD1 as D (6 bases). This CDR3 comprises 15 residues. CDR1 MDHEN and CDR2 SYDVKM come from the germline V gene. With 4 bases removed from V and 0 bases from J, the gap between germline ends came to 10 bases. Here the CDR3 reads CASSWYRDSNQPQHF. Written as DNA, the CDR3 is TGTGCCAGCAGTTGGTACAGGGATAGCAATCAGCCCCAGCATTTT.

The V and J genes are TRBV27 and TRBJ2-2; D remains ambiguous. V was clipped by 3 bases and J by 3 bases, with 8 bases between them. Germline V lookup: CDR1 MNHEY, CDR2 SMNVEV (reference sequence). The CDR3 totals 14 residues. CDR3 bases: TGTGCCAGCAGTTTCAGAGCGTACACCGGGGAGCTGTTTTTT. It yields the protein CASSFRAYTGELFF.

This clonotype has a count of ten or more. The rearrangement uses TRBV28 and TRBJ1-1; D is ambiguous. This CDR3 region has 11 residues. CDR1 is MDHEN, CDR2 SYDVKM, per germline. Trimming cost V 8 bases and J 1 base, with 5 bases left between them. DNA for the CDR3: TGTGCCAGCGGTAGGAACACTGAAGCTTTCTTT. Translation gives CASGRNTEAFF.

The rearrangement links TRBV5-1 to TRBJ2-5; tentatively, D is TRBD1 (6 bases). Trimming pared 6 bases from V and 4 bases from J, leaving 16 bases between. This CDR3 region has 14 residues. Germline-derived CDR1 and CDR2 are SGHRS and YFSETQ. The DNA of the CDR3 is TGCGCCAGCACCAAGAGGGGGTACGGAGAGACCCAGTACTTC. Protein sequence: CASTKRGYGETQYF.

This clonotype was detected only a few times. V usage is TRBV5-1 and J usage is TRBJ2-5, with D unclear. Germline V lookup: CDR1 SGHRS, CDR2 YFSETQ. The V end was cut by 1 base, the J end by 4 bases, with 14 bases between. CDR3 size: 15 residues. The CDR3 is CASSLSGRSGETQYF. In DNA form, the CDR3 reads TGCGCCAGCAGCTTGTCCGGACGGTCCGGAGAGACCCAGTACTTC.

In its sample, this clonotype was seen many times. The chain joins TRBV20-1 to TRBJ1-1; D is uncertain. V was shortened by 7 bases and J by 6 bases, with 9 bases between the two germline ends. Germline assignment: CDR1 DFQATT and CDR2 SNEGSKA (reference sequence). This CDR3 comprises 10 residues. The DNA of the CDR3 is TGCAGTGGACGGGTCCCTGAAGCTTTCTTT. This translates into CSGRVPEAFF.

This clonotype appeared a few times. The chain employs TRBV12-3 or TRBV12-4 and TRBJ2-1; D unclear. The CDR3 sequence is 12 residues long. V was trimmed by 5 bases and J by 4 bases, leaving 6 bases between them. CDR3 bases: TGTGCCAGCAGTCGAGCGTACAATGAGCAGTTCTTC. Translated, it gives CASSRAYNEQFF.

A note on this clonotype: Just one base apart from a much larger clone, this may be a read error. The J gene is TRBJ1-1, the V gene TRBV5-5; D remains ambiguous. The germline V gene encodes CDR1 SGHKS and CDR2 YYEKEE (reference sequence). The CDR3 consists of 14 residues. V lost 0 bases and J 0 bases, leaving 6 bases between the germline ends. The CDR3 loop is CASSLALVNTEAFF. The DNA for the CDR3 is TGTGCCAGCAGCTTGGCACTGGTGAACACTGAAGCTTTCTTT.

The V and J genes are TRBV24-1 and TRBJ2-3, with 12 positions matching TRBD1. From germline, CDR1 is KGHDR and CDR2 SFDVKD. The CDR3 runs 17 residues. The junction had 11 bases not matched to a gene; V was cut back by 7 bases and J by 4 bases. In DNA form, the CDR3 reads TGTGCCACCAGCGACCCTCCCGGGACAGGGGGCCCAGATACGCAGTATTTT. This encodes CATSDPPGTGGPDTQYF.

This chain links TRBV7-9 with TRBJ1-2, with no clear D. Looked up from germline, CDR1 is SEHNR and CDR2 is FQNEAQ (reference sequence). The CDR3 runs 14 residues. With 7 bases removed from V and 3 bases from J, the gap between germline ends came to 15 bases. Here the CDR3 reads CASTWVDADYGYTF. Written as DNA, the CDR3 is TGTGCCAGCACCTGGGTCGATGCTGACTATGGCTACACCTTC.

V is TRBV2 and J is TRBJ2-1, with D tentatively TRBD1 or TRBD2 (5 bases each). Germline CDR1 is SNHLY and CDR2 is FYNNEI. Trimming took 5 bases from V and 7 from J, leaving 18 bases between them. The CDR3 consists of 15 residues. The CDR3 protein is CASSLLEGSINEQFF. For the CDR3, the DNA is TGTGCCAGCAGTCTTCTAGAGGGGTCGATTAATGAGCAGTTCTTC.

The chain carries TRBV21-1 and TRBJ2-7; the DNA was not compared with TRBD2, the D call given in the table. TRBV21-1 is shown as a pseudogene. This CDR3 has 15 residues. CDR3 coding DNA: TGTGCCAGCAGCAAGAGGACTAGCGGTTACTACGAGCAGTACTTC. It specifies CASSKRTSGYYEQYF.